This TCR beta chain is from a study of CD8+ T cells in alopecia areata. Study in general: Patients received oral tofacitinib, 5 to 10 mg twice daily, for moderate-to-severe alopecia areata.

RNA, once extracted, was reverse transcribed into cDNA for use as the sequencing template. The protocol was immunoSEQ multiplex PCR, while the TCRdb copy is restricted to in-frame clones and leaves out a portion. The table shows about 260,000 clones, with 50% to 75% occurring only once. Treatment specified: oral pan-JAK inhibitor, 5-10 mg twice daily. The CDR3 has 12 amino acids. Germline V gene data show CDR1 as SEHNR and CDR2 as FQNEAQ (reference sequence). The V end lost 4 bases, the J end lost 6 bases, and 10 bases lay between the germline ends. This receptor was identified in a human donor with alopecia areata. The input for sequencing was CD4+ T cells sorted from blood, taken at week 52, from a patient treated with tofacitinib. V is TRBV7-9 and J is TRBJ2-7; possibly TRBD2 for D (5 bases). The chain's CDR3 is CASSYPGTEQYF. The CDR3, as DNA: TGTGCCAGCAGCTATCCGGGAACCGAGCAGTACTTC.